The 20 T cell receptor beta chains below were found in one sample sequenced in a study of regulatory T cells in long-lasting Graves disease. Arm-PCR with iRepertoire HTBI primers amplified the CDR3 regions for these TCR beta libraries. TCRdb re-called the multiplex PCR reads through MiXCR, storing one row per CDR3 protein. Of about 450,000 distinct CDR3 sequences in the sample, about 15% were seen once. Described time point: newly diagnosed GD, antithyroid drugs for less than 3 months. Scientists built the TCR library using RNA that was extracted from PBMCs. A further study also used this sample, focusing on T cells in Graves' hyperthyroidism and ophthalmopathy.

The source was peripheral blood mononuclear cells (PBMCs), collected at new diagnosis, from a patient treated with antithyroid drugs. These receptors were taken from a woman in her forties or fifties with Graves disease.

Many counts were recorded for this clonotype. This rearrangement joins TRBV29-1 to TRBJ2-1; possible D gene TRBD1, 6 bases. The CDR3 spans 11 residues. The V gene's germline CDR1 is SQVTM and CDR2 ANQGSEA. Trimming removed 4 bases from V and 7 bases from J, with 8 bases in between. The CDR3 bases are TGCAGCGTTGTAGGGGGTAATGAGCAGTTCTTC. It yields the protein CSVVGGNEQFF.

The rearrangement joins TRBV5-1 to TRBJ2-5; 7 bases map to TRBD2. Germline lookup yields CDR1 SGHRS and CDR2 YFSETQ. CDR3 size: 15 residues. Germline trimming cut 1 base from V and 1 base from J; bases unmatched to any gene: 4. Here the CDR3 DNA reads TGCGCCAGCAGCTTGAGGAGCGGGATCCAAGAGACCCAGTACTTC. Residues: CASSLRSGIQETQYF.

The chain couples TRBV5-4 to TRBJ2-5; 10 nucleotides align to TRBD2. The length of the CDR3 is 17 residues. The germline CDR1 and CDR2 sequences are SGHNT and YYREEE (reference sequence). Losses at the gene ends were 1 base for V and 4 bases for J; bases not matched to a gene: 10. The CDR3 DNA is TGTGCCAGCAGCTTGAGCCTAGCGGGAGTGGGGACAGAGACCCAGTACTTC. Its translation: CASSLSLAGVGTETQYF.

This clonotype was recorded many times. The chain uses TRBV28 and TRBJ2-5, with TRBD1 as a possible D gene (6 bases). Trimming took 5 bases from V and 0 from J, leaving 13 bases between them. Germline lookup yields CDR1 MDHEN and CDR2 SYDVKM. This CDR3 has 15 amino acids. CDR3 coding DNA: TGTGCCAGCAGTGGCATCGGACAGTACCAAGAGACCCAGTACTTC. Translated: CASSGIGQYQETQYF. The whole variable domain, remainder taken from reference TRBV28 and TRBJ2-5, is DVKVTQSSRYLVKRTGEKVFLECVQDMDHENMFWYRQDPGLGLRLIYFSYDVKMKEKGDIPEGYSVSREKKERFSLILESASTNQTSMYLCASSGIGQYQETQYFGPGTRLLVL.

This clonotype has at least ten counts. The chain couples TRBV19 to TRBJ2-5, with unresolved D. Trimming took 2 bases from V and 2 from J, leaving 6 bases between them. CDR1 is LNHDA and CDR2 is SQIVND in the germline V gene (reference sequence). CDR3 length: 13 amino acids. As DNA, the CDR3 is TGTGCCAGTAGTATAAACAGTCAAGAGACCCAGTACTTC. This gives the protein CASSINSQETQYF. Full variable domain (rest looked up from reference TRBV19 and TRBJ2-5): DGGITQSPKYLFRKEGQNVTLSCEQNLNHDAMYWYRQDPGQGLRLIYYSQIVNDFQKGDIAEGYSVSREKKESFPLTVTSAQKNPTAFYLCASSINSQETQYFGPGTRLLVL.

This clonotype was found a few times. The rearrangement joins TRBV4-1 to TRBJ2-5; 9 bases map to TRBD1. The ends lost 4 bases at V and 5 bases at J; junction bases unmatched: 8. CDR3 size: 15 residues. Germline V gene lookup returns CDR1 MGHRA and CDR2 YSYEKL. CDR3 nucleotide sequence: TGCGCCAGCAGCCGAGAACAGGGGGCCGGGGAGACCCAGTACTTC. This encodes CASSREQGAGETQYF.

Ten or more counts support this clonotype. This sequence joins TRBV28 and TRBJ1-1; D gene uncertain. Trimming left V 3 bases short and J 2 bases short, with 10 bases between. This CDR3 spans 14 amino acids. In germline, CDR1 is MDHEN, CDR2 SYDVKM. DNA for the CDR3: TGTGCCAGCAGTTTTTTCAGCCCAAACACTGAAGCTTTCTTT. As protein: CASSFFSPNTEAFF.

The chain joins TRBV29-1 to TRBJ2-7, with a tentative D call TRBD1 (6 bases). V lost 4 bases and J lost 0, with 7 bases in between. The CDR3 is 12 amino acids. Germline V gene lookup returns CDR1 SQVTM and CDR2 ANQGSEA. CDR3 DNA sequence: TGCAGCGTTGGGGACATCTCCTACGAGCAGTACTTC. This gives the protein CSVGDISYEQYF.

V usage is TRBV28 and J usage is TRBJ1-2; tentative D call: TRBD1 (5 bases). The CDR3 is 14 residues long. Per the germline V gene, CDR1 is MDHEN and CDR2 is SYDVKM. Between the trimmed V and J ends, which lost 7 bases and 5 bases, there was a span of 17 bases. CDR3 loop: CASTPGRGGYGYTF. CDR3 DNA sequence: TGTGCCAGCACCCCCGGGAGGGGCGGGTATGGCTACACCTTC.

This clonotype has a count of ten or more. The chain couples TRBV5-1 to TRBJ2-3; D gene ambiguous. Looked up from germline, CDR1 is SGHRS and CDR2 is YFSETQ. The CDR3 has 15 residues. Trimming shortened V by 0 bases and J by 1 base, and 9 bases separated the two germline ends. This chain's CDR3 is CASSLGTVRTDTQYF. The CDR3 bases are TGCGCCAGCAGCTTGGGAACCGTCCGCACAGATACGCAGTATTTT.

This clonotype occurred many times. The V call is TRBV20-1, the J call TRBJ2-3; TRBD2 matches at 10 bases. The V gene's germline CDR1 is DFQATT and CDR2 SNEGSKA (reference sequence). The CDR3 totals 16 residues. V shed 3 bases, J shed 5 bases, and the junction held 11 bases outside the gene matches. As DNA, the CDR3 is TGCAGTGCTAGGGGGCTCACTAGCGGGGTCCGAGATACGCAGTATTTT. Translation: CSARGLTSGVRDTQYF.

This clonotype was counted at least ten times. The V and J genes are TRBV28 and TRBJ2-1, with 7 bases lining up with TRBD2. The J segment lost 3 bases and the V segment lost 5 bases, leaving 4 bases of the junction unmatched. Germline values: CDR1 MDHEN, CDR2 SYDVKM. This CDR3 comprises 14 residues. CDR3 in amino acids: CASSGLVVYNEQFF. DNA of the CDR3: TGTGCCAGCAGTGGACTAGTGGTCTACAATGAGCAGTTCTTC.

V and J are TRBV28 and TRBJ2-1; no firm D call. CDR3 length equals 14 residues. The V and J ends lost 4 bases and 5 bases respectively, with 12 bases between them. Germline V CDR1 and CDR2: MDHEN, SYDVKM. CDR3 nucleotide sequence: TGTGCCAGCAGTTCCCCCGGCCACCACAATGAGCAGTTCTTC. Translating it yields CASSSPGHHNEQFF. The full variable domain, its missing parts supplied by reference TRBV28 and TRBJ2-1, is DVKVTQSSRYLVKRTGEKVFLECVQDMDHENMFWYRQDPGLGLRLIYFSYDVKMKEKGDIPEGYSVSREKKERFSLILESASTNQTSMYLCASSSPGHHNEQFFGPGTRLTVL.

The DNA of the CDR3 is TGTGCCAGCTCACCACTGGAGGGGACAGGAACAAACACCATATATTTT. Its protein is CASSPLEGTGTNTIYF. The chain employs TRBV18 and TRBJ1-3, with 8 bases fitting TRBD1. Germline lookup yields CDR1 KGHSH and CDR2 LQKENI. V was pared by 1 base and J by 6 bases, with 8 bases of the junction left unmatched. The CDR3 spans 16 residues.

In its sample, this clonotype was seen a few times. The chain links TRBV28 to TRBJ2-3; 11 bases map to TRBD2. Germline V gene data show CDR1 as MDHEN and CDR2 as SYDVKM. After removal of 4 bases from V and 2 bases from J, the junction contained 14 bases not matched to a gene. This CDR3 is 19 amino acids long. This chain's CDR3 is CASSSPGLGLAGPTDTQYF. CDR3 bases: TGTGCCAGCAGTTCCCCCGGCCTCGGACTAGCGGGCCCCACAGATACGCAGTATTTT.

This clonotype was counted at least ten times. The chain links TRBV5-1 to TRBJ2-3; no reliable D call. In germline, CDR1 is SGHRS, CDR2 YFSETQ. V was cut by 5 bases and J by 1 base, with 2 bases left in between. This CDR3 spans 11 amino acids. The CDR3 DNA reads TGCGCCAGCAGGGGCACAGATACGCAGTATTTT. This encodes CASRGTDTQYF. The full variable domain, with the rest looked up from reference TRBV5-1 and TRBJ2-3, is KAGVTQTPRYLIKTRGQQVTLSCSPISGHRSVSWYQQTPGQGLQFLFEYFSETQRNKGNFPGRFSGRQFSNSRSEMNVSTLELGDSALYLCASRGTDTQYFGPGTRLTVL.

This clonotype was observed at least ten times. The V gene is TRBV7-9, the J gene TRBJ2-3; 11 nucleotides align to TRBD2. Germline V gives CDR1 SEHNR, CDR2 FQNEAQ (reference sequence). The CDR3 extends over 18 amino acids. The junction had 11 bases not matched to a gene; V was cut back by 4 bases and J by 2 bases. The CDR3 DNA reads TGTGCCAGCAGCTCCATAGCGGGAGGGCCCGGCGACACAGATACGCAGTATTTT. Its translation: CASSSIAGGPGDTDTQYF.

The chain uses TRBV2 and TRBJ2-3; tentatively, D is TRBD1 (6 bases). Germline assignment: CDR1 SNHLY and CDR2 FYNNEI. V was clipped by 4 bases and J by 1 base, with 9 bases between them. The CDR3 covers 14 residues. As DNA, the CDR3 is TGTGCCAGCAGTGGGGGGCCTGGCACAGATACGCAGTATTTT. As protein: CASSGGPGTDTQYF.

On this clonotype itself: A much bigger clone sits one base away, suggesting this may be a read error. The rearrangement uses TRBV7-3 and TRBJ2-7; 7 nucleotides agree with TRBD1. CDR1 is SGHTA and CDR2 is FQGTGA in the germline V gene. The CDR3 runs 13 residues. This CDR3 reads CASSYGDSYERYF. CDR3 DNA: TGTGCCAGCAGCTACGGGGACAGCTACGAGCGGTACTTC.

Only a few counts were recorded for this clonotype. This chain links TRBV11-1 with TRBJ1-1; D unresolved. There are 15 residues in the CDR3. With 3 bases removed from V and 0 bases from J, the gap between germline ends came to 11 bases. Germline V gene data show CDR1 as SGHAT and CDR2 as FQDESV (reference sequence). This CDR3 is CASSLAGLMNTEAFF. The CDR3 DNA follows: TGTGCCAGCAGCTTGGCAGGCTTAATGAACACTGAAGCTTTCTTT.